This T cell receptor (beta chain) was sequenced in a study of PD-1 blockade in classical Hodgkin lymphoma. Whole-study findings and limits: Whatever underlies the repertoire differences (possibly disease activity or prior therapy) remains undefined. Patients who responded completely had about the same baseline diversity as newly diagnosed patients. Relapsed/refractory patients reportedly had lower baseline diversity than newly diagnosed patients.

Time point reported: cycle 4 day 1 (C4D1), after more than five weeks of nivolumab. Every patient had relapsed following autologous stem cell transplantation, and cohorts differed in brentuximab vedotin exposure. The V gene's germline CDR1 is MGHRA and CDR2 YSYEKL. The CDR3 totals 16 residues. V dropped 0 bases and J dropped 2 bases, with 8 bases sitting between them. TCRdb's copy holds only in-frame clones and misses some; the assay was immunoSEQ multiplex PCR. This sample has about 24,000 clones, with roughly four fifths found just once. Turning to this clone: Its antigen is not known.

The chain has TRBV4-1 and TRBJ2-6; D unclear. This receptor was identified in a human donor with classical Hodgkin lymphoma. Sequenced here: peripheral blood mononuclear cells (PBMCs), sampled before the fourth cycle of nivolumab. CDR3 region: CASSQDPLAGANVLTF. CDR3 DNA: TGCGCCAGCAGCCAAGATCCCCTTGCTGGGGCCAACGTCCTGACTTTC.